The rows below give T cell receptor beta chains drawn from one sample of a study of beta chain features in type 1 diabetes. TCRdb's copy holds only in-frame clones and misses some; the assay was immunoSEQ multiplex PCR. Of some 110,000 clones listed, roughly 15% were seen once; the top ten hold roughly 2.5%. Input material: central memory CD4+ T cells from blood. The receptors stem from a man aged 25-40 years with type 1 diabetes. The CDR3 runs from the conserved cysteine through the conserved F or W. The order of the fields is V gene, J gene, clone size, D gene, CDR3 protein, CDR3 DNA. D genes are given only for firm matches. Clone size is shown for a subset of rows, as once, few, many or a class of expanded clone.

TRBV4-3,TRBJ2-4,NA,TRBD1,CASSQDMGQSIQYF,TGCGCCAGCAGCCAAGACATGGGACAGAGCATTCAGTACTTC
TRBV20-1,TRBJ1-3,NA,NA,CSAIGNTIYF,TGCAGTGCTATTGGAAACACCATATATTTT
TRBV21-1,TRBJ1-2,few,NA,CASSKGQGARGYGYTF,TGTGCCAGCAGCAAGGGACAGGGGGCGCGTGGCTATGGCTACACCTTC
TRBV5-6,TRBJ2-7,few,NA,CASSFEAYEQYF,TGTGCCAGCAGTTTCGAGGCCTACGAGCAGTACTTC
TRBV23-1,TRBJ2-4,few,TRBD2,CASSHSLWASGRRLLAKNIQYF,TGCGCCAGCAGTCACTCCCTATGGGCTAGCGGGCGGAGACTCCTAGCCAAAAACATTCAGTACTTC
TRBV9,TRBJ1-3,NA,TRBD1,CASSAGDRRLSGNTIYF,TGTGCCAGCAGCGCAGGGGACAGACGGCTCTCTGGAAACACCATATATTTT
TRBV7-9,TRBJ2-3,NA,NA,CASSTPPGTSQFGTQYF,TGTGCCAGCAGCACACCCCCCGGGACATCACAATTTGGTACGCAGTATTTT
TRBV29-1,TRBJ2-3,NA,TRBD2,CSVDGGEDTQYF,TGCAGCGTTGATGGGGGGGAAGATACGCAGTATTTT
TRBV10-3,TRBJ2-2,NA,NA,CAISLKGNEAGELFF,TGTGCCATCAGTTTAAAGGGGAATGAGGCCGGGGAGCTGTTTTTT
TRBV7-9,TRBJ1-5,once,NA,CASSLGAGGGASQPQHF,TGTGCCAGCAGCTTAGGTGCCGGCGGGGGCGCATCTCAGCCCCAGCATTTT
TRBV29-1,TRBJ1-4,few,NA,CSVSLSGMTNEKLFF,TGCAGCGTTTCCTTATCGGGGATGACTAATGAAAAACTGTTTTTT
TRBV25-1,TRBJ2-4,few,TRBD1,CASSGYHGTGGGNIQYF,TGTGCCAGCAGTGGGTACCACGGGACAGGGGGTGGAAACATTCAGTACTTC
TRBV6-5,TRBJ2-7,NA,NA,CASSSTLYEQYF,TGTGCCAGCAGTTCAACCCTCTACGAGCAGTACTTC
TRBV18,TRBJ1-3,few,NA,CASSPGEGSGNTIYF,TGTGCCAGCTCACCAGGGGAGGGTTCTGGAAACACCATATATTTT
TRBV30,TRBJ2-7,few,TRBD1,CAWSQGTGYQEQYF,TGTGCCTGGAGTCAAGGGACAGGGTATCAAGAGCAGTACTTC
TRBV5-5,TRBJ1-1,NA,NA,CASSLTVNTEAFF,TGTGCCAGCAGCTTGACCGTGAACACTGAAGCTTTCTTT
TRBV29-1,TRBJ2-1,NA,TRBD1,CSVEWGQIYNEQFF,TGCAGCGTTGAATGGGGACAGATATACAATGAGCAGTTCTTC
TRBV6-4,TRBJ2-1,NA,NA,CASSRDRLTSEQFF,TGTGCCAGCAGTAGAGACAGGTTGACTAGTGAGCAGTTCTTC
TRBV28,TRBJ2-5,NA,TRBD1,CASRRTGGAETQYF,TGTGCCAGCAGACGGACAGGGGGCGCAGAGACCCAGTACTTC
TRBV7-2,TRBJ2-2,NA,NA,CASSLAWGQPRAGELFF,TGTGCCAGCAGCTTAGCCTGGGGACAACCGAGAGCCGGGGAGCTGTTTTTT
TRBV6-1,TRBJ2-5,few,NA,CASSDNAIQETQYF,TGTGCCAGCAGTGATAATGCCATCCAAGAGACCCAGTACTTC
TRBV7-2,TRBJ2-5,NA,NA,CASSLGAATQETQYF,TGTGCCAGCAGCTTAGGGGCAGCCACTCAAGAGACCCAGTACTTC
TRBV29-1,TRBJ2-7,NA,NA,CSVMGTTLSYEQYF,TGCAGCGTTATGGGGACGACCCTCTCCTACGAGCAGTACTTC
TRBV28,TRBJ2-7,NA,TRBD2,CASSPGRAYSYEQYF,TGTGCCAGCAGTCCCGGGAGGGCTTATTCCTACGAGCAGTACTTC
TRBV5-4,TRBJ2-5,NA,NA,CASSLQETQYF,TGTGCCAGCAGCTTACAAGAGACCCAGTACTTC
TRBV10-1,TRBJ1-5,few,NA,CASSESWNQPQHF,TGCGCCAGCAGTGAGTCGTGGAATCAGCCCCAGCATTTT
TRBV6-5,TRBJ2-1,NA,NA,CASRSSSAYNEQFF,TGTGCCAGCAGAAGCTCTAGTGCCTACAATGAGCAGTTCTTC
TRBV7-8,TRBJ1-5,few,NA,CASSLMPRGSGNQPQHF,TGTGCCAGCAGCTTAATGCCTCGGGGCTCGGGCAATCAGCCCCAGCATTTT
TRBV30,TRBJ2-7,NA,TRBD1,CAWSGQGATYEQYF,TGTGCCTGGAGCGGACAGGGGGCCACCTACGAGCAGTACTTC
TRBV29-1,TRBJ2-1,few,NA,CSVVWRGTPYNEQFF,TGCAGCGTTGTGTGGCGGGGGACACCCTACAATGAGCAGTTCTTC
TRBV7-6,TRBJ2-1,few,NA,CASSQGGGGDYNEQFF,TGTGCCAGCAGCCAGGGGGGCGGCGGGGACTACAATGAGCAGTTCTTC
TRBV5-4,TRBJ1-2,NA,NA,CASSLELANYGYTF,TGTGCCAGCAGCTTGGAGTTAGCTAACTATGGCTACACCTTC
TRBV20-1,TRBJ2-1,many,NA,CSVTVNNEQFF,TGCAGTGTGACAGTTAACAATGAGCAGTTCTTC
TRBV4-3,TRBJ2-3,few,NA,CASSQSPDGEAADTQYF,TGCGCCAGCAGCCAATCCCCCGACGGGGAGGCCGCAGATACGCAGTATTTT
TRBV6-5,TRBJ1-6,few,NA,CASSYRVPWNSPLHF,TGTGCCAGCAGTTACCGGGTTCCGTGGAATTCACCCCTCCACTTT
TRBV5-1,TRBJ1-5,few,NA,CASSLGGQNQPQHF,TGCGCCAGCAGCTTGGGGGGGCAGAATCAGCCCCAGCATTTT
TRBV30,TRBJ1-2,few,NA,CAWSVRNYGYTF,TGTGCCTGGAGTGTAAGGAACTATGGCTACACCTTC
TRBV30,TRBJ2-7,few,NA,CAWTHSPYEQYF,TGTGCCTGGACGCACTCCCCCTACGAGCAGTACTTC
TRBV5-6,TRBJ1-6,NA,NA,CASKVELTGFNSPLHF,TGTGCCAGCAAAGTCGAATTGACTGGATTTAATTCACCCCTCCACTTT
TRBV6-6,TRBJ1-4,NA,NA,CASTPRDGEKLFF,TGTGCCAGCACTCCGCGGGACGGTGAAAAACTGTTTTTT
TRBV10-3,TRBJ2-7,many,NA,CAISALKLVSSYEQYF,TGTGCCATCAGTGCTTTAAAGCTGGTGAGCTCCTACGAGCAGTACTTC
TRBV7-8,TRBJ2-5,NA,TRBD1,CASSRDRAIEQYF,TGTGCCAGCAGCCGGGACAGGGCTATTGAGCAGTACTTC
TRBV11-2,TRBJ2-2,NA,NA,CASSPWGDTGELFF,TGTGCCAGCAGCCCCTGGGGTGACACCGGGGAGCTGTTTTTT
TRBV27,TRBJ2-7,few,NA,CASSSYYEQYF,TGTGCCAGCAGTTCTTACTACGAGCAGTACTTC
TRBV19,TRBJ2-1,NA,TRBD1,CASNPGTGPYNEQFF,TGTGCCAGTAATCCGGGGACAGGCCCATACAATGAGCAGTTCTTC
TRBV10-2,TRBJ1-2,few,TRBD1,CASSDPQTGTYGYTF,TGCGCCAGCAGTGACCCCCAGACAGGGACTTATGGCTACACCTTC
TRBV4-2,TRBJ2-3,NA,TRBD2,CASSQDLAGSTDTQYF,TGTGCCAGCAGCCAAGATCTAGCGGGGAGCACAGATACGCAGTATTTT
TRBV29-1,TRBJ1-4,few,NA,CSVVGNNEKLFF,TGCAGCGTTGTGGGGAATAATGAAAAACTGTTTTTT